The sequence of this T cell receptor (beta chain) was determined in a study of blood T cell repertoires in COVID-19 (dated by TCRdb to the early 2020s). Study-wide context: The collaborator samples originated in the United States, Italy and Spain and spanned the acute and convalescent phases of COVID-19. The material from the prospective study consisted of cDNA or gDNA derived from T cells, B-cell-depleted T cells, or PBMCs. Deeply sampled blood TCRbeta repertoires from subjects exposed to, actively infected with, or recovered from COVID-19 were included in the dataset. The repertoires were released in a freely available public database meant as a resource for research on the immune response to SARS-CoV-2. Samples were obtained from the ongoing ImmuneRACE study (first 160 participants) and from some 1,200 subjects provided by 6 global collaborators. Nearly every sample came with metadata listing a de-identified subject ID, COVID-19 status, age in years and sex. Where available, HLA class I and class II types were taken from metadata supplied by the sample provider and were not determined by assay-based typing. The investigation overall reported the following: How much clinical and demographic metadata was included differed by source and by participant, and the metadata was provided uncurated.

For this clone: It has no known antigen specificity. The input lacks base qualities; no much larger clone sits a single base away.

TCRbeta CDR3 regions were amplified from genomic DNA using the immunoSEQ Assay, a bias-controlled multiplex PCR. The authors' pipeline ran thus. Within the assay, amplification of reference gene primers was used to estimate how many nucleated cells each sample contained. To quantify the absolute abundance of each unique TCRbeta CDR3 rearrangement, sequence reads were collapsed and filtered. For each sample, productive Simpson clonality was calculated as the square root of Simpson's diversity index over productive rearrangements. Imported from immuneACCESS, the table was reduced by TCRdb to in-frame sequences with V and J called. These copies leave out some clones; in studies compared against another copy, an unresolved V gene accounts for under half, and the cause of the remainder is not known. V and J calls and clone size are those listed in that table; D and trimming were worked out from the DNA. The sample has 200,000 to 300,000 clones on record, 70% to 90% of them singletons. Clones ranked in the top ten supply roughly 2.5% of the sample.

In the prospective study, participants were roughly 18 to 90 years old, resided in approximately 22 geographic areas of the United States, and were enrolled through a virtual design. Cohort assignment in the prospective study relied on participant-reported clinical history from a screening survey and a study questionnaire. In the prospective study, whole blood, serum and a nasopharyngeal or oropharyngeal swab were collected from each participant by mobile phlebotomists. Over a roughly two-month period, participants in the prospective study had the option of providing additional blood draws and questionnaires. Before DNA extraction, blood samples from the prospective study were shipped at room temperature or frozen. The CDR3 holds 13 amino acids from the cysteine to the phenylalanine. Solely the CDR3 DNA is kept, with 39 bases framed from the first base. CDR1 and CDR2, looked up from the germline V gene, are SGHDT and YYEEEE. After removal of 4 bases from V and 5 bases from J, the junction retains 3 bases not matched to a gene.

Recombination linked TRBV5-6 to TRBJ1-2; 9 nucleotides in the junction match TRBD1. The sequence was obtained from a woman in her thirties or forties with acute COVID-19. The sequencing input was PBMCs or T cells enriched from blood (not recorded which). The CDR3 protein: CASSTGGQYGYTF. In nucleotide form, the sequence is TGTGCCAGCAGCACAGGGGGCCAGTATGGCTACACCTTC.